The rows below give T cell receptor beta chains drawn from one sample of a study of radiotherapy plus CTLA-4 blockade in lung cancer. The table came from immunoSEQ multiplex PCR; TCRdb's copy has only in-frame clones and leaves some out. The repertoire holds about 62,000 clones, with roughly 76% as singletons. Specimen: peripheral blood, collected from a patient treated with radiotherapy plus ipilimumab. The receptor set was obtained from a human donor with non-small cell lung cancer who had a complete response to radiotherapy plus ipilimumab. Each CDR3 is given without its conserved first and last residue. Fields, in order: V gene, J gene, D gene, CDR3 protein. The D gene is left open where the match is weak.

V gene: TRBV9
J gene: TRBJ2-2
D gene: .
CDR3 protein: ASSVGVGAVGELF

V gene: TRBV5-4
J gene: TRBJ2-2
D gene: .
CDR3 protein: ASSSRVANTGELF

V gene: TRBV7-2
J gene: TRBJ2-2
D gene: TRBD1
CDR3 protein: ASSSQGAVAGELF

V gene: TRBV19
J gene: TRBJ2-3
D gene: .
CDR3 protein: ASSIPRQLTDTQY

V gene: TRBV6-5
J gene: TRBJ2-5
D gene: .
CDR3 protein: ASSYSMVRVETQY

V gene: TRBV5-4
J gene: TRBJ2-7
D gene: .
CDR3 protein: ASSLDRATPYEQY

V gene: TRBV19
J gene: TRBJ1-6
D gene: TRBD1
CDR3 protein: ASSGQGHSPLH

V gene: TRBV6-1
J gene: TRBJ2-1
D gene: TRBD2
CDR3 protein: ASSGRERGSDNEQF

V gene: TRBV4-2
J gene: TRBJ2-1
D gene: TRBD2
CDR3 protein: ASSQPSGGGKNEQF

V gene: TRBV7-2
J gene: TRBJ1-5
D gene: .
CDR3 protein: ASSSQGAAQPQH

V gene: TRBV9
J gene: TRBJ2-3
D gene: .
CDR3 protein: ASSVEVRGDTQY

V gene: TRBV11-3
J gene: TRBJ2-1
D gene: TRBD2
CDR3 protein: ASSPGLAGGHNEQF

V gene: TRBV30
J gene: TRBJ1-6
D gene: .
CDR3 protein: AWSVEEIGYNSPLH

V gene: TRBV12-5
J gene: TRBJ1-2
D gene: TRBD1
CDR3 protein: ASGRDRGRYGYT

V gene: TRBV11-2
J gene: TRBJ1-4
D gene: TRBD1
CDR3 protein: ASSLDRGLEKLF

V gene: TRBV5-6
J gene: TRBJ1-1
D gene: .
CDR3 protein: ASSPDRQNTEAF

V gene: TRBV19
J gene: TRBJ1-5
D gene: .
CDR3 protein: ASSARTDNQPQH

V gene: TRBV7-9
J gene: TRBJ2-7
D gene: .
CDR3 protein: ASSPTGQHYEQY

V gene: TRBV5-1
J gene: TRBJ2-2
D gene: .
CDR3 protein: ASSFGGGSSTGELF

V gene: TRBV7-2
J gene: TRBJ2-1
D gene: TRBD2
CDR3 protein: ASSRPGLAHREQF

V gene: TRBV7-9
J gene: TRBJ2-3
D gene: TRBD1
CDR3 protein: ASSPRTGSRDTQY

V gene: TRBV5-5
J gene: TRBJ2-7
D gene: TRBD1
CDR3 protein: ASSWGTGGREQY

V gene: TRBV18
J gene: TRBJ2-1
D gene: .
CDR3 protein: ASSQSTNNEQF

V gene: TRBV5-1
J gene: TRBJ2-1
D gene: TRBD1
CDR3 protein: ASSLGQGANEQF

V gene: TRBV19
J gene: TRBJ2-1
D gene: TRBD2
CDR3 protein: ASRTSGGSYNEQF

V gene: TRBV11-2
J gene: TRBJ1-3
D gene: .
CDR3 protein: ASSFQAGSGNTIY

V gene: TRBV7-2
J gene: TRBJ1-2
D gene: TRBD1
CDR3 protein: ASGWTGTYGYT

V gene: TRBV19
J gene: TRBJ1-3
D gene: .
CDR3 protein: ASSTGIGGTGNTIY

V gene: TRBV4-3
J gene: TRBJ1-2
D gene: .
CDR3 protein: ASSQEREPTPVYGYT

V gene: TRBV7-9
J gene: TRBJ2-7
D gene: TRBD2
CDR3 protein: ASSQGKRGVYEQY

V gene: TRBV2
J gene: TRBJ2-3
D gene: .
CDR3 protein: ASSLQFTDTQY

V gene: TRBV6-6
J gene: TRBJ1-4
D gene: .
CDR3 protein: ATLLGGGHNEKLF

V gene: TRBV28
J gene: TRBJ2-7
D gene: TRBD1
CDR3 protein: ASETGKSYEQY

V gene: TRBV7-8
J gene: TRBJ1-1
D gene: TRBD1
CDR3 protein: ASSKGQGYRTEAF

V gene: TRBV6-5
J gene: TRBJ1-2
D gene: .
CDR3 protein: ASRPGQNYGYT

V gene: TRBV7-2
J gene: TRBJ2-3
D gene: TRBD2
CDR3 protein: ASSSPPSGTQY

V gene: TRBV12-5
J gene: TRBJ1-3
D gene: .
CDR3 protein: GINRVVAGATIY

V gene: TRBV13
J gene: TRBJ2-2
D gene: .
CDR3 protein: ASSPGRAPVATGPDLF

V gene: TRBV5-1
J gene: TRBJ1-1
D gene: .
CDR3 protein: ASSFNRVGTEAF

V gene: TRBV28
J gene: TRBJ1-6
D gene: TRBD1
CDR3 protein: AARQTGENSPLH

V gene: TRBV7-2
J gene: TRBJ1-2
D gene: .
CDR3 protein: ASSLAAVEVRGYT

V gene: TRBV11-2
J gene: TRBJ2-3
D gene: .
CDR3 protein: ASTTRRRGDTQY

V gene: TRBV15
J gene: TRBJ2-2
D gene: TRBD2
CDR3 protein: ATSRGGLAGNTGELF

V gene: TRBV7-9
J gene: TRBJ2-7
D gene: .
CDR3 protein: ASSRQQGRSSYEQY

V gene: TRBV6-1
J gene: TRBJ1-1
D gene: .
CDR3 protein: ASTPGSPMNTEAF

V gene: TRBV7-2
J gene: TRBJ2-4
D gene: TRBD1
CDR3 protein: ASSSYRGGNIQY

V gene: TRBV6-5
J gene: TRBJ2-7
D gene: .
CDR3 protein: ASSSTGNYEQY

V gene: TRBV7-2
J gene: TRBJ1-4
D gene: TRBD1
CDR3 protein: ASSRTGYNEKLF

V gene: TRBV7-6
J gene: TRBJ1-4
D gene: .
CDR3 protein: ASSSTYGGEKLF

V gene: TRBV6-5
J gene: TRBJ1-1
D gene: .
CDR3 protein: ASSYRGRGTEAF

V gene: TRBV7-2
J gene: TRBJ2-1
D gene: .
CDR3 protein: ASSLMRPNNEQF

V gene: TRBV7-6
J gene: TRBJ2-7
D gene: TRBD1
CDR3 protein: ASSSGQTYEQY

V gene: TRBV19
J gene: TRBJ2-1
D gene: TRBD2
CDR3 protein: ASSIFGGRGNEQF

V gene: TRBV14
J gene: TRBJ2-7
D gene: TRBD2
CDR3 protein: ASSQEGTSGRDSYEQY

V gene: TRBV28
J gene: TRBJ1-2
D gene: .
CDR3 protein: ASSSAPGYYGYT

V gene: TRBV6-1
J gene: TRBJ2-7
D gene: TRBD2
CDR3 protein: ASSFGSGGPYEQY

V gene: TRBV28
J gene: TRBJ2-1
D gene: .
CDR3 protein: ASSPIQPLPNEQF

V gene: TRBV5-4
J gene: TRBJ2-5
D gene: TRBD1
CDR3 protein: ASSQGQQETQY

V gene: TRBV18
J gene: TRBJ1-2
D gene: TRBD1
CDR3 protein: ASSPRQGAPDAYGYT